This T cell receptor beta chain derives from a study of T cell responses to AZD1222 COVID-19 vaccine. Clones were sequenced by immunoSEQ multiplex PCR, and TCRdb holds only the in-frame ones, with some missing. The table has about 81,000 clones, roughly 90% seen once. Analysis merged second doses at about 4 or about 12 weeks. Only one count was recorded for this clone. What it binds is unknown. Study findings and constraints: Scientists sampled the repertoires only once the peak T cell response had passed. Mapped onto spike, vaccine-associated CD4 TCRs spanned it and were dominant at 160-218 and 743-854.

This CDR3 has 14 amino acids. Between the trimmed V and J ends, which lost 1 base and 1 base, there was a span of 5 bases. Per germline, CDR1 LNHDA and CDR2 SQIVND (reference sequence). This TCR came from an adult who received the AZD1222 COVID-19 vaccine. The specimen comprised peripheral blood, sampled 28 days after the second AZD1222 dose. This chain links TRBV19 with TRBJ1-5, with D unclear. CDR3 DNA sequence: TGTGCCAGTAGTATAGGTACCAGCAATCAGCCCCAGCATTTT. It translates to CASSIGTSNQPQHF.